The clone carrying this TCR beta chain has a count of ten or more. This sample is part of a study of HIV-infected children after antiretroviral therapy interruption. For the study at large: Interruption group median age around 8.8 years; continuous group 8 years. Recorded EBV and CMV exposure existed for most children.

Trimming stripped 0 bases from V and 13 bases from J, with 12 bases between. This CDR3 contains 12 residues. Germline V gene sequence: CDR1 DFQATT, CDR2 SNEGSKA (reference sequence). A 3' RACE protocol on RNA, with unique molecular identifiers, produced the TCR library. TCRdb reanalysed the 3' RACE reads using MiXCR and keeps one entry per CDR3 protein. The sample lists 45,000 to 50,000 distinct CDR3 sequences, roughly 4% occurring once. The treatment: PENTA 11 planned treatment interruption arm or continuous ART arm. Samples needed at least 5 million viable cryopreserved PBMCs. V gene TRBV20-1 combines with J gene TRBJ1-4; D gene unclear. This TCR was recovered from a pool of human donors with HIV. The source material was CD45RA+ CD4+ T cells from PBMCs, pooled from several time points, sampled from a donor given antiretroviral therapy, either interrupted or continuous. Subset denoted: naive CD4+ CD45RA+ CD45RO- T cells. CDR3 sequence (DNA): TGCAGTGCTAGAGACGGGCTGGGAGGACTGTTTTTT. This translates into CSARDGLGGLFF.